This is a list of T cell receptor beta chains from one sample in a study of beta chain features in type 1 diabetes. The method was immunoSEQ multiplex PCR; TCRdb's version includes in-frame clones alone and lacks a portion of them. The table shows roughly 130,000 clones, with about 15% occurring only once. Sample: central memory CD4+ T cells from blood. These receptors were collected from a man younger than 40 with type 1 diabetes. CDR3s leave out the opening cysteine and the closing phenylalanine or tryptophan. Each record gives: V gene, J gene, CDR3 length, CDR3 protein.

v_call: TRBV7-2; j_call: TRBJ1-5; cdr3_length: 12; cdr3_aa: ASSLGESNQPQH
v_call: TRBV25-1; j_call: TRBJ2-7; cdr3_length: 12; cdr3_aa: ASSESGRSYEQY
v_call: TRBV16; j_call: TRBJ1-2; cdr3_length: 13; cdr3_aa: ASSQLSTGNYGYT
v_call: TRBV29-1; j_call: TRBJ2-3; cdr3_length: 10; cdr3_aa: SVDPSTDTQY
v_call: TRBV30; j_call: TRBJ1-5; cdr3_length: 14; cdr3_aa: AWSRTASLSNQPQH
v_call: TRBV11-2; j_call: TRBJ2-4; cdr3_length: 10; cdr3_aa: ASSPNSNIQY
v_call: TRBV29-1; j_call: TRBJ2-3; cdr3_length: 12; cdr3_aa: SATDRVGTDTQY
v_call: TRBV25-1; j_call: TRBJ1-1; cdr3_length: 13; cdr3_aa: ASSEETGADTEAF
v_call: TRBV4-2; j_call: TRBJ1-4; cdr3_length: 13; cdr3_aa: ASSPPGQGNEKLF
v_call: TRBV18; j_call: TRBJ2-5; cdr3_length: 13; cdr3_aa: ASSPPGLASETQY